This T cell receptor beta chain was retrieved from a study of T-cell reconstitution after alpha-beta-depleted transplantation in children. This clonotype was seen a handful of times. As yet, its antigen is unknown. Study observations and caveats: It was surviving recipient T cells and thymic progenitors that gave some patients high TCRbeta diversity at day 60. Among T cells one year after transplant, newly produced cells accounted for most counts and diversity.

Unique molecular identifiers were used in preparing the TCRbeta library. TCRdb recomputed calls from the PCR reads with MiXCR, one row per CDR3 protein. The sample yields approximately 190,000 distinct CDR3 sequences, roughly 9.1% seen once. The TCR comes from a male patient between 2 and 15 years old who had a stem cell transplant for acute myeloid leukemia, so the T cells may come from the graft donor. The material sequenced was PBMCs, mostly from graft donor cells, taken 360 days after TCRalphabeta/CD19-depleted stem cell transplant.

The CDR3 region is CAISGIGLAGPNEQFF. CDR3 bases: TGTGCCATCAGTGGGATCGGACTAGCGGGGCCCAATGAGCAGTTCTTC. This rearrangement joins TRBV10-3 to TRBJ2-1, with TRBD2 identical over 12 bases. This CDR3 is built from 16 residues. Germline V gene data show CDR1 as ENHRY and CDR2 as SYGVKD. The V and J ends lost 4 bases and 6 bases, in that order; junction bases with no gene match: 7.